The 7 T cell receptor beta chains below were found in one sample sequenced in a study of OX40 agonist ivuxolimab in advanced cancers. Library method: the immunoSEQ multiplex PCR assay. The clones in this table, taken by TCRdb from immuneACCESS, are in-frame only. Not every clone is retained; where verified, under half of the shortfall comes from an unresolved V gene, and the cause of the rest is unknown. Here the sample has 65,000 to 90,000 clones; approximately 88% occur a single time. The ten largest clones represent approximately 2.6% of the sample. Material: CD4+ or CD8+ T cells sorted from blood, obtained in a trial of the OX40 agonist ivuxolimab. These receptors were collected from an adult with an advanced solid tumor such as melanoma, head and neck, liver or kidney cancer.

The chain uses TRBV5-4 and TRBJ2-5, with 9 bases lining up with TRBD1. Germline lookup yields CDR1 SGHNT and CDR2 YYREEE (reference sequence). Unmatched junction bases numbered 5, after V lost 3 bases and J lost 5 bases. CDR3 length equals 14 residues. The CDR3 reads CASSSGQGRETQYF. Here the CDR3 DNA reads TGTGCCAGCAGCTCGGGACAGGGCCGGGAGACCCAGTACTTC.

The chain is built from TRBV19 and TRBJ1-6; D may be TRBD1 (5 bases). This CDR3 region has 14 residues. Deletions cut 7 bases from V and 2 bases from J, with 9 bases between. CDR1 and CDR2 (germline): LNHDA, SQIVND (reference sequence). The CDR3 region is CASTPGTYNSPLHF. The CDR3 DNA sequence: TGTGCCAGTACCCCAGGGACCTATAATTCACCCCTCCACTTT.

The rearrangement joins TRBV19 to TRBJ2-1; 9 bases are shared with TRBD1. This CDR3 has 16 residues. Germline CDR1 reads LNHDA; CDR2 reads SQIVND (reference sequence). The V gene end was trimmed by 4 bases and the J gene end by 3 bases; junction bases not matched to a gene: 7. CDR3 sequence: CASSRGWGQGYNEQFF. CDR3 coding DNA: TGTGCCAGTAGTAGGGGTTGGGGACAGGGCTACAATGAGCAGTTCTTC.

The chain couples TRBV23-1 to TRBJ2-2; 10 bases line up with TRBD1. TRBV23-1 is an ORF for which the function is uncertain. The junction had 12 bases not matched to a gene; V was cut back by 6 bases and J by 5 bases. The CDR3 contains 17 residues. The CDR3 is CASREGQGGRSTGELFF. CDR3 DNA: TGCGCCAGCAGGGAAGGACAGGGGGGAAGATCTACCGGGGAGCTGTTTTTT.

The rearrangement uses TRBV9 and TRBJ2-2; D gene unclear. Per germline, CDR1 SGDLS and CDR2 YYNGEE. V was clipped by 0 bases and J by 1 base, with 7 bases between them. The CDR3 spans 15 residues. The CDR3 loop is CASSVGWVNTGELFF. CDR3 in DNA: TGTGCCAGCAGCGTAGGTTGGGTGAACACCGGGGAGCTGTTTTTT.

The chain recombines TRBV15 with TRBJ1-1, with D unresolved. The ends were cut back, 4 bases at V and 3 bases at J, with 3 bases in the middle. The CDR3 spans 11 residues. The germline CDR1 and CDR2 sequences are LNHNV and YYDKDF (reference sequence). In DNA form, the CDR3 reads TGTGCCACCAGCAATGACACTGAAGCTTTCTTT. Encoded protein: CATSNDTEAFF.

The sample holds a few counts of this clone. The chain couples TRBV6-1 to TRBJ2-4, with D uncertain. This CDR3 has 12 residues. V gave up 6 bases and J gave up 7 bases, with 10 bases separating them. The germline V gene encodes CDR1 MNHNS and CDR2 SASEGT. In DNA, the CDR3 is TGTGCCAGCAGCGCCGGGCGGAACATTCAGTACTTC. As protein: CASSAGRNIQYF.